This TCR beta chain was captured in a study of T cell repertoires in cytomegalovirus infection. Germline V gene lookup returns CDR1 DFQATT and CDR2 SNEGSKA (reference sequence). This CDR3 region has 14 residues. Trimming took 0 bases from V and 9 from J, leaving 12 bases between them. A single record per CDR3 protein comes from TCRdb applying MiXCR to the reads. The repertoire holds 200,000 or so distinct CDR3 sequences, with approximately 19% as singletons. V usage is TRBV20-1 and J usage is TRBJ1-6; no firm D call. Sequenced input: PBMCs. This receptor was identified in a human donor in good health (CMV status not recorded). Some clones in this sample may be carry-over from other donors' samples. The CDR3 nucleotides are TGCAGTGCTAGAGAAGGCGGTTTCGGTTCACCCCTCCACTTT. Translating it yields CSAREGGFGSPLHF.